This TCR beta chain was recovered during a study of T cell repertoires in cytomegalovirus infection. The study, taken as a whole, reports: CMV-specific TCR beta clonotypes restricted by HLA-C were the ones dominating the ex vivo response.

TCRdb reprocessed the reads with MiXCR, giving one entry per CDR3 protein. The table shows 150,000 to 200,000 distinct CDR3 sequences, with 13% to 15% occurring only once. This clonotype was seen repeatedly, ten times or more. Antigen unknown. This sequence originates from a human donor in good health (CMV status not recorded). Some clones in this sample may be carry-over from other donors' samples. The sequenced sample consisted of PBMCs.

CDR3: CSARELRDWDSGRGINEQFF. The CDR3 bases are TGCAGTGCTAGAGAGTTGCGGGACTGGGATAGCGGGAGGGGTATCAATGAGCAGTTCTTC. The rearrangement joins TRBV20-1 to TRBJ2-1; 11 bases match TRBD2. The germline V gene encodes CDR1 DFQATT and CDR2 SNEGSKA (reference sequence). The CDR3 covers 20 residues. Unmatched junction bases numbered 19, after V lost 0 bases and J lost 6 bases.